This paragraph reports one TCR beta chain. This record comes from a study of blood T cell repertoires in COVID-19. The overall study: PBMCs, B-cell-depleted T cells, or T cells provided the cDNA or gDNA that made up the material.

V was clipped by 7 bases and J by 3 bases; unmatched bases: 6. This CDR3 has 14 residues. CDR1 SGHVS and CDR2 FQNEAQ come from the germline V gene. TCRdb's table, derived via immunoSEQ multiplex PCR, lists solely in-frame clones and lacks some. This sample has around 94,000 clones, with about 80% found just once. The TCR comes from a man aged 60 to 75 with acute or convalescent COVID-19. The rearrangement links TRBV7-8 to TRBJ2-7; 10 bases are a match to TRBD1. Source material: peripheral blood. The DNA for the CDR3 is TGTGCCAGCAACATGAGGACAGGGGGCTACGAGCAGTACTTC. It is translated as CASNMRTGGYEQYF.